This is a list of T cell receptor beta chains from one sample in a study of T cells after posttransplantation cyclophosphamide. TCRdb keeps only in-frame clones here, not all; method: immunoSEQ multiplex PCR. Seen here are some 52,000 clones, about 86% observed once, and the top ten hold over 2.5%. Sequencing was carried out using PBMCs. The receptor set was obtained from a man aged 25 to 45 with a blood cancer, CMV-positive, and with a related stem cell donor. Each CDR3 is given without its conserved first and last residue. The D gene is left open where the match is weak.

D	J	V	CDR3
TRBD1	TRBJ2-1	TRBV18	ASSPQGQGGYNEQF
TRBD1	TRBJ2-1	TRBV18	ASSPGQGGHRNNEQF
TRBD1	TRBJ1-2	TRBV27	ASRLLGLGTGYGYT
.	TRBJ2-1	TRBV9	ASSVGLGGGAYNEQF
TRBD2	TRBJ2-7	TRBV19	ASRQTTVGLAGGLSYEQY
TRBD1	TRBJ2-7	TRBV7-2	ASSRDRGPYEQY
TRBD1	TRBJ1-1	TRBV6-6	ATKQGAGTEAF
TRBD1	TRBJ2-7	TRBV7-3	ASSLTTGTGAYEQY
TRBD1	TRBJ1-4	TRBV9	ASSDDRAGNEKLF
.	TRBJ2-7	TRBV27	ASSLSLVNEQY
TRBD1	TRBJ2-7	TRBV9	ASSGGSEGTVFA
.	TRBJ1-1	TRBV6-5	ASSTRENTEAF
.	TRBJ1-5	TRBV29-1	SVGEGGVSNQPQH
TRBD1	TRBJ2-7	TRBV7-3	ASSLDRGNYEQY
.	TRBJ1-1	TRBV27	ASSSYSGTAEAF
.	TRBJ2-7	TRBV5-1	ASSLRPVNSYEQY
TRBD2	TRBJ2-7	TRBV5-1	ASSQTTGGTIYEQY
.	TRBJ2-5	TRBV28	ASRNGVNTLRLLQETQY
TRBD1	TRBJ2-7	TRBV5-8	ASSRDRSYEQY
TRBD1	TRBJ1-5	TRBV4-1	ASSQGSSDRGTQPQH
.	TRBJ1-2	TRBV28	ASSYGQFGTNYGYT
.	TRBJ2-3	TRBV4-1	ASSQRTTPSTDTQY
TRBD2	TRBJ2-7	TRBV4-3	ASSQDLLAGGVQY
TRBD2	TRBJ2-5	TRBV7-7	ASSRSGSGETQY
.	TRBJ2-1	TRBV28	ASSLSRSEQF
.	TRBJ2-7	TRBV10-1	ASSGSGPYEQY
TRBD2	TRBJ2-7	TRBV5-1	ASSLSGSSSYEQY